The 14 T cell receptor beta chains presented below share a single source sample, sequenced in a study of T cells in Graves' hyperthyroidism and ophthalmopathy. Regions amplified from RNA transcripts were the TCR beta CDR3 regions. A first-round RT-PCR of the TCR CDR3 used the HTBI primer set. In TCRdb, the multiplex PCR reads were re-called with MiXCR into one record per CDR3 protein. Among about 270,000 distinct CDR3 sequences listed, approximately 23% were seen once. What was sequenced was blood. These receptor sequences come from a man aged 25-45 years with Graves' ophthalmopathy.

A word on this clonotype: A read error is possible here, since a much larger clone lies one base away. The conserved closing phenylalanine or tryptophan is absent in this CDR3, likely reflecting a read error. The rearrangement joins TRBV7-8 to TRBJ2-6; possible D gene TRBD1, 6 bases. The CDR3 runs to 17 residues. Looked up from germline, CDR1 is SGHVS and CDR2 is FQNEAQ. V shed 5 bases and J shed 0 bases, with 14 bases lying between them. The chain's CDR3 is CASSPRQVSSGANVLTS. The CDR3 DNA is TGTGCCAGCAGCCCCAGACAGGTGTCCTCTGGGGCCAACGTCCTGACTTCC.

Only a few counts were recorded for this clonotype. The rearrangement joins TRBV10-3 to TRBJ2-2; D is ambiguous. Germline assignment: CDR1 ENHRY and CDR2 SYGVKD. V lost 9 bases and J 2 bases, leaving 4 bases between the germline ends. The CDR3 is 11 residues long. CDR3 nucleotides: TGTGCCATGGCTAACACCGGGGAGCTGTTTTTT. It codes for CAMANTGELFF.

The chain has TRBV6-1 and TRBJ1-3; 7 bases line up with TRBD1. CDR1 MNHNS and CDR2 SASEGT come from the germline V gene. The CDR3 has 15 residues. The V segment lost 3 bases and the J segment 1 base; nucleotides outside the gene matches: 3. Here the CDR3 reads CASSDTQGSGNTIYF. CDR3 sequence (DNA): TGTGCCAGCAGTGATACACAGGGGTCTGGAAACACCATATATTTT.

This clonotype was observed many times. The rearrangement joins TRBV20-1 to TRBJ1-1, with D unresolved. The V gene's germline CDR1 is DFQATT and CDR2 SNEGSKA (reference sequence). This CDR3 region has 11 residues. Trimming shortened V by 5 bases and J by 4 bases, and 8 bases separated the two germline ends. CDR3: CSAFKSTEAFF. CDR3 DNA sequence: TGCAGTGCTTTTAAAAGCACTGAAGCTTTCTTT.

This clonotype was observed at least ten times. The V and J genes are TRBV13 and TRBJ2-7, with D possibly being TRBD2 (5 bases). Germline CDR1 reads PRHDT; CDR2 reads FYEKMQ (reference sequence). The germline V and J ends were trimmed by 8 bases and 0 bases, with 17 bases remaining between them. The CDR3 is 15 amino acids. CDR3 coding DNA: TGTGCCAGCCACGATAGCGCTGAGGGCTCCTACGAGCAGTACTTC. Residues: CASHDSAEGSYEQYF.

This clonotype was seen a few times. The chain employs TRBV6-1 and TRBJ2-7; 10 bases line up with TRBD2. Per the germline V gene, CDR1 is MNHNS and CDR2 is SASEGT. J gave up 3 bases and V 10 bases, and 9 bases lay outside the gene matches. The CDR3 extends over 14 amino acids. The CDR3 is CATRAGGPRYEQYF. CDR3 bases: TGTGCCACCAGAGCGGGAGGGCCCCGCTACGAGCAGTACTTC.

This clonotype turned up a few times. V is TRBV28 and J is TRBJ1-5; unclear D gene. Germline V gene sequence: CDR1 MDHEN, CDR2 SYDVKM. The CDR3 runs 17 residues. Deletions cut 6 bases from V and 1 base from J, with 19 bases between. CDR3 coding DNA: TGTGCCAGCAGCCTATATACGACATGGGGAAGCAATCAGCCCCAGCATTTT. Amino acids: CASSLYTTWGSNQPQHF. Full variable domain (missing parts from reference TRBV28 and TRBJ1-5): DVKVTQSSRYLVKRTGEKVFLECVQDMDHENMFWYRQDPGLGLRLIYFSYDVKMKEKGDIPEGYSVSREKKERFSLILESASTNQTSMYLCASSLYTTWGSNQPQHFGDGTRLSIL.

This clonotype was observed at least ten times. This chain uses TRBV28 with TRBJ2-3, with 10 bases aligning to TRBD1. Germline V lookup: CDR1 MDHEN, CDR2 SYDVKM. The trim removed 6 bases at V and 5 bases at J, leaving 5 bases unmatched. The CDR3 contains 14 residues. CDR3 DNA sequence: TGTGCCAGCAGAGGGACAGGGGACGTAGATACGCAGTATTTT. Residues: CASRGTGDVDTQYF. The whole variable domain, filled in from reference TRBV28 and TRBJ2-3, reads DVKVTQSSRYLVKRTGEKVFLECVQDMDHENMFWYRQDPGLGLRLIYFSYDVKMKEKGDIPEGYSVSREKKERFSLILESASTNQTSMYLCASRGTGDVDTQYFGPGTRLTVL.

The chain employs TRBV12-3 or TRBV12-4 and TRBJ2-1; 8 nucleotides line up with TRBD1. The trim removed 5 bases at V and 7 bases at J, leaving 7 bases unmatched. The CDR3 consists of 14 residues. CDR3 coding DNA: TGTGCCAGCAGTGACGGGACAGGTTTTAATGAGCAGTTCTTC. Encoded protein: CASSDGTGFNEQFF.

This clonotype was seen many times. The chain uses TRBV5-1 and TRBJ1-1, with 8 bases that match TRBD1. The germline gives CDR1 SGHRS, CDR2 YFSETQ. J was trimmed by 0 bases and V by 2 bases; bases with no gene match: 6. The CDR3 is made up of 16 amino acids. The CDR3 nucleotides read TGCGCCAGCAGCTTAGGGACAGGAAGGGTGAACACTGAAGCTTTCTTT. This translates into CASSLGTGRVNTEAFF.

This clonotype was observed a handful of times. The gene calls are TRBV2 and TRBJ2-3; 9 nucleotides align to TRBD2. Germline assignment: CDR1 SNHLY and CDR2 FYNNEI. CDR3 size: 15 residues. With V trimmed by 3 bases and J by 2 bases, 3 bases remained unmatched. The CDR3 nucleotides read TGTGCCAGCAGTGAGACTAGCGGTATCACAGATACGCAGTATTTT. This translates into CASSETSGITDTQYF.

The sample holds many counts of this clonotype. The DNA of the CDR3 is TGTGCCAGCATCCGACGGGGCCGCACAGATACGCAGTATTTT. Translating gives CASIRRGRTDTQYF. The V call is TRBV3-1, the J call TRBJ2-3; either TRBD1 or TRBD2 may supply D (5 bases each). V lost 7 bases and J 1 base, leaving 12 bases between the germline ends. Per the germline V gene, CDR1 is LGHDT and CDR2 is YNNKEL (reference sequence). The CDR3 is 14 residues long.

The V call is TRBV19, the J call TRBJ2-7, with 7 bases identical to TRBD2. The length of the CDR3 is 14 residues. The J segment lost 0 bases and the V segment lost 6 bases, leaving 5 bases of the junction unmatched. Germline V gene data show CDR1 as LNHDA and CDR2 as SQIVND (reference sequence). For the CDR3, the DNA is TGTGCCAGTAGGCAACTAGCGTCCTCCTACGAGCAGTACTTC. This encodes CASRQLASSYEQYF.

The V gene is TRBV19, the J gene TRBJ2-7, with TRBD2 identical over 7 bases. With V trimmed by 4 bases and J by 0 bases, 6 bases remained unmatched. Germline lookup yields CDR1 LNHDA and CDR2 SQIVND (reference sequence). CDR3 size: 15 residues. The CDR3 nucleotides are TGTGCCAGTAGTACCGGGGACTATAGCTCCTACGAGCAGTACTTC. This codes for CASSTGDYSSYEQYF.